This record concerns one T cell receptor (beta chain) sequence. Its antigen is unidentified. This sample was included in a study of monozygotic twins with inflammatory bowel disease. The authors made each sample's cDNA in eight separate reactions. The UMIs carried a 6-nucleotide sample barcode, and they were added by template switching. TCRdb reworked the 5' RACE reads into one entry per CDR3 protein, no DNA. The sample table sets out 88,000 or so distinct CDR3 sequences. The CDR3 loop spans 16 amino acids. In germline, CDR1 is PRHDT, CDR2 FYEKMQ (reference sequence). The study, taken as a whole, reports: Twin pairs that were concordant did not differ from discordant pairs in repertoire similarity, possibly from limited power.

The chain joins TRBV13 to TRBJ2-1; checking the TCRdb D call of TRBD2 is not possible without DNA. This sequence was found in a human donor with ulcerative colitis or Crohn's disease, or a healthy co-twin of an affected twin (not recorded which). Sequencing was carried out using blood. CDR3 sequence reads: CASSGPPGLAVNEQFF.